This T cell receptor (beta chain) was sequenced during a study of early T cells in non-severe SARS-CoV-2 infection. Individually, cDNA molecules had unique molecular identifiers attached to them. In TCRdb, the 5' RACE reads were re-called with MiXCR into one record per CDR3 protein. The table lists approximately 76,000 distinct CDR3 sequences, 12% of them singletons. Study-wide results and limits: The study's VDJdb matching favored anti-spike CD8 responses and missed private and CD4 specificities.

This clonotype has a handful of counts. Its antigen is not identified. Germline V gives CDR1 LGHDT, CDR2 YNNKEL (reference sequence). V shed 4 bases and J shed 10 bases, with 11 bases lying between them. The CDR3 totals 12 residues. This clonotype originated in an adult who was a healthcare worker with PCR-confirmed SARS-CoV-2 infection or an uninfected control (not recorded which). The rearrangement links TRBV3-1 to TRBJ2-1, with no clear D. Sequencing was carried out using whole blood. The CDR3 DNA is TGTGCCAGCAGCCTTCAGTCTTCGGAGCAGTTCTTC. This encodes CASSLQSSEQFF.